This is a list of T cell receptor beta chains from one sample in a study of blood T cell repertoires in COVID-19. The protocol was immunoSEQ multiplex PCR, while the TCRdb copy is restricted to in-frame clones and leaves out a portion. The data show 260,000 or so clones, approximately 83% seen once. Sequenced material: PBMCs or T cells enriched from blood (not recorded which). Receptors were obtained from a woman in her thirties or forties who had been exposed to COVID-19. Both conserved end residues are part of each CDR3. D genes are given only for firm matches. Size tells how often a clone was seen (once, few, many) or the class of an expanded clone, and some rows leave it out.

D gene,clone size,J gene,V gene,CDR3 DNA,CDR3 protein
TRBD1,once,TRBJ2-1,TRBV5-6,TGTGCCAGCCCGGGACAGGGTGGCTCCTACAATGAGCAGTTCTTC,CASPGQGGSYNEQFF
TRBD1,NA,TRBJ2-5,TRBV7-2,TGTGCCAGCAGCCTCGACAGGGGAAGAGAGACCCAGTACTTC,CASSLDRGRETQYF
NA,NA,TRBJ1-2,TRBV19,TGTGCCAGCAGAGATTCCCCGGGGTATGGCTACACCTTC,CASRDSPGYGYTF
NA,NA,TRBJ1-4,TRBV6-5,TGTGCCAGCAGTAGGACTGATTCTAATGAAAAACTGTTTTTT,CASSRTDSNEKLFF
NA,NA,TRBJ2-3,TRBV20-1,TGCAGTGCTATTTCAACAGATACGCAGTATTTT,CSAISTDTQYF
TRBD1,NA,TRBJ1-6,TRBV7-2,TGTGCCAGCAGTGGGGGGACAGGCAATTCACCCCTCCACTTT,CASSGGTGNSPLHF
NA,once,TRBJ2-3,TRBV9,TGTGCCAGCAGCGAGCGACAGAACACAGATACGCAGTATTTT,CASSERQNTDTQYF
NA,NA,TRBJ1-2,TRBV19,TGTGCCAGTAGTATCCCCTCCCAGGGGAACTATGGCTACACCTTC,CASSIPSQGNYGYTF
NA,NA,TRBJ2-3,TRBV29-1,TGCAGCGCCGGGGAGTGGGGTCGCACAGATACGCAGTATTTT,CSAGEWGRTDTQYF
NA,NA,TRBJ1-2,TRBV6-5,TGTGCCAGCAGCCCCGCTAACTATGGCTACACCTTC,CASSPANYGYTF
TRBD1,NA,TRBJ2-1,TRBV25-1,TGTGCCAGCAGCGCGGACAGGGGAAGGGAGCAGTTCTTC,CASSADRGREQFF
NA,NA,TRBJ2-7,TRBV21-1,TGTGCCAGCAGCAAAGAAGAGGGCGGGGGGCGAATCTCCTACGAGCAGTACTTC,CASSKEEGGGRISYEQYF
TRBD2,NA,TRBJ2-7,TRBV27,TGTGCCAGCAGTCCTACGGTCGGGGGGGCCGGCTACGAGCAGTACTTC,CASSPTVGGAGYEQYF
NA,NA,TRBJ1-5,TRBV13,TGTGCCAGCAGCTTACGACTAGGGGGCAATCAGCCCCAGCATTTT,CASSLRLGGNQPQHF
TRBD2,NA,TRBJ2-1,TRBV7-2,TGTGCCAGCAGCTTAGGGGGGGGGAGACTCAATGAGCAGTTCTTC,CASSLGGGRLNEQFF
NA,few,TRBJ1-2,TRBV24-1,TGTGCCACCAGTGATCTAACCCAGGGTGGCTACACCTTC,CATSDLTQGGYTF
NA,NA,TRBJ2-7,TRBV19,TGTGCCAGTAGTACTAGCGTAAGGGCCAACGAGCAGTACTTC,CASSTSVRANEQYF
NA,NA,TRBJ2-1,TRBV11-2,TGTGCCAGCAGCCCGGCCAGGGAAAAACCCACTGAGCAGTTCTTC,CASSPAREKPTEQFF
NA,NA,TRBJ1-2,TRBV7-9,TGTGCCAGCAGCTTATTGGGCATAGTCTCCACTAACTATGGCTACACCTTC,CASSLLGIVSTNYGYTF
TRBD1,NA,TRBJ1-2,TRBV4-1,TGCGCCAGCAGCCAAGATCTACAGGGGTACGACTATGGCTACACCTTC,CASSQDLQGYDYGYTF
TRBD2,NA,TRBJ2-3,TRBV7-3,TGTGCCAGCAGCCCGGGGGGGAGCGCAGATACGCAGTATTTT,CASSPGGSADTQYF
NA,once,TRBJ2-7,TRBV4-1,TGCGCCAGCAGCCAAGATATTGGTCGCAGGGGATACGAGCAGTACTTC,CASSQDIGRRGYEQYF
NA,NA,TRBJ1-1,TRBV3-1/TRBV3-2,TGTGCCAGCAGCCTCGTGCGGGCGCCTTTGAACACTGAAGCTTTCTTT,CASSLVRAPLNTEAFF
NA,NA,TRBJ2-2,TRBV5-1,TGCGCCAGCAGCTTTGATCCTATCGCCACCGGGGAGCTGTTTTTT,CASSFDPIATGELFF
NA,once,TRBJ1-5,TRBV7-6,TGTGCCAGCAGCCTTAATGACGACCGGGGGCAGCCCCAGCATTTT,CASSLNDDRGQPQHF
NA,NA,TRBJ1-1,TRBV7-2,TGTGCCAGCGCGACAGGGAACACTGAAGCTTTCTTT,CASATGNTEAFF
NA,NA,TRBJ1-1,TRBV28,TGTGCCAGCAGTTTATTAGGGGCAGGGATGAACACTGAAGCTTTCTTT,CASSLLGAGMNTEAFF
NA,NA,TRBJ2-1,TRBV4-3,TGCGCCAGCAGCCAAGATGGTAGCTCCTACAATGAGCAGTTCTTC,CASSQDGSSYNEQFF